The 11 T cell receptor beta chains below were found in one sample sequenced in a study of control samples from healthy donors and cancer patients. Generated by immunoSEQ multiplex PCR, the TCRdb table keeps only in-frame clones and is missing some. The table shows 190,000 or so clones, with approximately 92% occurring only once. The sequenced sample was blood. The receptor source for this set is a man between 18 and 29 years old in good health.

The CDR3 region has the DNA TGTGCCAGCTCAAGGGGTTATAACTATGGCTACACCTTC. Residues: CASSRGYNYGYTF. The J gene is TRBJ1-2, the V gene TRBV28, with D possibly TRBD1 on 5 matching bases. V was trimmed by 8 bases and J by 1 base, leaving 11 bases between them. Germline V gene data show CDR1 as MDHEN and CDR2 as SYDVKM. The length of the CDR3 is 13 residues.

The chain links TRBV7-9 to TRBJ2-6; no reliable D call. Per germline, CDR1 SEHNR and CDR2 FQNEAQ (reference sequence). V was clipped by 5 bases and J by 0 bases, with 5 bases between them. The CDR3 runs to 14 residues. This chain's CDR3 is CASSRSSGANVLTF. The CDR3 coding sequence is TGTGCCAGCAGCCGAAGCTCTGGGGCCAACGTCCTGACTTTC.

The CDR3 is CASSLGKRGELRDTQYF. CDR3 nucleotide sequence: TGTGCCAGCAGCTTGGGGAAGCGGGGGGAGCTTCGAGATACGCAGTATTTT. J is TRBJ2-3 and V is TRBV5-4; 9 bases agree with TRBD2. The germline gives CDR1 SGHNT, CDR2 YYREEE (reference sequence). The CDR3 is 17 residues long. V gave up 0 bases and J gave up 5 bases; unmatched junction bases: 10.

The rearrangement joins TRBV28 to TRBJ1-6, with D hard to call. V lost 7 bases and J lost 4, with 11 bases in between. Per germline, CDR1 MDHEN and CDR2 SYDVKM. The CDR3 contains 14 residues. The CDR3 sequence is CASTQEGYNSPLHF. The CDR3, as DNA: TGTGCCAGCACCCAAGAGGGTTATAATTCACCCCTCCACTTT.

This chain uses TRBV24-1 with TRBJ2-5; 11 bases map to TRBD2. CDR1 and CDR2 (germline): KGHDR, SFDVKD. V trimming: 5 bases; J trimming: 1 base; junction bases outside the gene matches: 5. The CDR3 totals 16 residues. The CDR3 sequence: CATSGGSGGAQETQYF. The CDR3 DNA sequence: TGTGCCACCAGTGGGGGTAGCGGGGGGGCCCAAGAGACCCAGTACTTC.

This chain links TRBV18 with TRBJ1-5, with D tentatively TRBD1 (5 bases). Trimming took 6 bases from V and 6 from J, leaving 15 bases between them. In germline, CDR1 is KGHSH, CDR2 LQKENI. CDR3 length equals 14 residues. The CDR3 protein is CASSEGNGGQPQHF. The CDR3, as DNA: TGTGCCAGCTCCGAGGGGAATGGGGGTCAGCCCCAGCATTTT.

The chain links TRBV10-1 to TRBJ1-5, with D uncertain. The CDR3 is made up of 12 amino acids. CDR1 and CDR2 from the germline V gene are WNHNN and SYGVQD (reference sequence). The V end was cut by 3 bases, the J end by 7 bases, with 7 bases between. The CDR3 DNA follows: TGCGCCAGCAGTGACGGGTACCAGCCCCAGCATTTT. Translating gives CASSDGYQPQHF.

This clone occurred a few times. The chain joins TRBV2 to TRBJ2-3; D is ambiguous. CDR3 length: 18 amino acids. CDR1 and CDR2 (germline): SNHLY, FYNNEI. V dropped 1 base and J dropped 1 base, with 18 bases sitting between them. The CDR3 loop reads CASSEGFARVVGTDTQYF. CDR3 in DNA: TGTGCCAGCAGTGAAGGTTTTGCTCGGGTGGTCGGCACAGATACGCAGTATTTT.

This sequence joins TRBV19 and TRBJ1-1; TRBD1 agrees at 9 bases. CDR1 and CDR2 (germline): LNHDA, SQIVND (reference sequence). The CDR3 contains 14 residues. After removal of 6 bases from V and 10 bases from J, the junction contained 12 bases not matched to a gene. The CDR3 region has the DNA TGTGCCAGTAGCAGACAGGGGGATCTTTCTGGAGCTTTCTTT. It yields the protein CASSRQGDLSGAFF.

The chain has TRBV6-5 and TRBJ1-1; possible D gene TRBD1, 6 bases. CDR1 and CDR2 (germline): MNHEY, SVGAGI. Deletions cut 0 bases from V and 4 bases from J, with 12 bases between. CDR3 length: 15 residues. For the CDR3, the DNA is TGTGCCAGCAGTTACTCGCCAGGGGACGGCACTGAAGCTTTCTTT. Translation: CASSYSPGDGTEAFF.

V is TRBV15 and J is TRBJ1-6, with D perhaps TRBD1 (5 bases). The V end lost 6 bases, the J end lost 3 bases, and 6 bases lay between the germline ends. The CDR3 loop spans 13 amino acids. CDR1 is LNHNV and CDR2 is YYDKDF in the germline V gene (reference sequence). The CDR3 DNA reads TGTGCCACCAGGGACAACTATAATTCACCCCTCCACTTT. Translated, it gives CATRDNYNSPLHF.